This T cell receptor (beta chain) was observed in a study of T cell responses to AZD1222 COVID-19 vaccine. Study findings and constraints: Without day 14 samples, only post-peak T cell repertoires were studied. Seropositive AZD1222 recipients at baseline numbered only five to seven. Two doses of AZD1222 preceded a rise in Spike-specific TCR breadth and depth. Unmutated variant regions are reportedly targeted by nearly half of spike-specific TCRs.

As concerns this clone: Its cognate antigen is unknown.

Method: immunoSEQ multiplex PCR; TCRdb's copy keeps in-frame clones and lacks some. This table holds 200,000 or so clones, over 80% found once. The V end lost 2 bases, the J end lost 8 bases, and 12 bases lay between the germline ends. In germline, CDR1 is MNHNS, CDR2 SASEGT. This CDR3 region has 13 residues. The sequencing used peripheral blood, collected on day 0 of MenACWY control vaccination. The sequence was obtained from an adult in good health. V and J are TRBV6-1 and TRBJ1-2; D gene uncertain. CDR3 bases: TGTGCCAGCAGTGAAATAGAGGGTCGCGGCTACACCTTC. It is translated as CASSEIEGRGYTF.